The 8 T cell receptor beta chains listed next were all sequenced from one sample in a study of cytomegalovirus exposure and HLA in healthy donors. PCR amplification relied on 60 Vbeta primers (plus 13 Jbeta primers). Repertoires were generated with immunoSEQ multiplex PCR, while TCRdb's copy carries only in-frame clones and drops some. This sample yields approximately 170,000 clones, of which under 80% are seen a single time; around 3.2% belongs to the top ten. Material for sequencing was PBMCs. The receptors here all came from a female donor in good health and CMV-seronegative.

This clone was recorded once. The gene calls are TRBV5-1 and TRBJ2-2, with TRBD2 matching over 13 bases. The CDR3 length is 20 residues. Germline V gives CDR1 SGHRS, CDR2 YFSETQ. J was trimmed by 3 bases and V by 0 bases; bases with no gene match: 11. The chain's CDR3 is CASSLAGLAGARLHTGELFF. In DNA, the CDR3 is TGCGCCAGCAGCTTGGCCGGACTAGCGGGGGCCCGCCTTCACACCGGGGAGCTGTTTTTT.

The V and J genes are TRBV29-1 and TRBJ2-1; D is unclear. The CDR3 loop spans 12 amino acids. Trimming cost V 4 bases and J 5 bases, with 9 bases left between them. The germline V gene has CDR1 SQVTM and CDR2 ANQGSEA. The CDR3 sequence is CSVGYGDNEQFF. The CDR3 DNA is TGCAGCGTTGGCTACGGAGACAATGAGCAGTTCTTC.

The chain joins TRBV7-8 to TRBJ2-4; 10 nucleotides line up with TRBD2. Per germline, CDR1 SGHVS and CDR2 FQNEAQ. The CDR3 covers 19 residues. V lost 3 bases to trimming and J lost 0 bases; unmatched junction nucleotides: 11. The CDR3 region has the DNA TGTGCCAGCAGCTTCGGGGAGCGGGGGGGTTTGATAGCCAAAAACATTCAGTACTTC. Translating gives CASSFGERGGLIAKNIQYF.

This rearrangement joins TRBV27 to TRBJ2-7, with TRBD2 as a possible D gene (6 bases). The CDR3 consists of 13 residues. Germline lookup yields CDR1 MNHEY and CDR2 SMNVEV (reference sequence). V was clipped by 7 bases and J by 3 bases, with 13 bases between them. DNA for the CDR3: TGTGCCAGCACCTCTAGCGAGAGCTACGAGCAGTACTTC. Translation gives CASTSSESYEQYF.

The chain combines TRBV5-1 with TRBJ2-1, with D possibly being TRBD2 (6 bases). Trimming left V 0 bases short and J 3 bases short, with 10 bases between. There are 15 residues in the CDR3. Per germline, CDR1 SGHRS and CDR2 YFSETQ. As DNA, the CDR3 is TGCGCCAGCAGCTTGGTAGCGGATTTCTACAATGAGCAGTTCTTC. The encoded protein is CASSLVADFYNEQFF.

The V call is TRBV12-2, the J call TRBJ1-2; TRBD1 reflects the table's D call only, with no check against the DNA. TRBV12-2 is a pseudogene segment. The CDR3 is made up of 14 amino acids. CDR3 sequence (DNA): TGTGCAAGTCGCTTTCGGACAGGGCCCTATGGCTACACCTTC. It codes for CASRFRTGPYGYTF.

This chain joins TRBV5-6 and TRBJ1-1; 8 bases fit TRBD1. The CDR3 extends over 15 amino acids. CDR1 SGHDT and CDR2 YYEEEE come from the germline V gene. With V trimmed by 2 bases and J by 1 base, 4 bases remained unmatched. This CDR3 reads CASSFTGGSNTEAFF. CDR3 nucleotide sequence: TGTGCCAGCAGCTTTACAGGGGGATCGAACACTGAAGCTTTCTTT.

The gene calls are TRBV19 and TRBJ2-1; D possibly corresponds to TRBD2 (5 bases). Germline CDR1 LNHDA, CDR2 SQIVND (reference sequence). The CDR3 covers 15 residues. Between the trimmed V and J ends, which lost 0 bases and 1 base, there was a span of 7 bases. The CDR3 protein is CASSIDGDSYNEQFF. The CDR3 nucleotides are TGTGCCAGTAGTATAGACGGGGATTCCTACAATGAGCAGTTCTTC.